These 7 T cell receptor beta chains were all obtained from the same sample, sequenced in a study of blood T cell repertoires in COVID-19 (dated by TCRdb to the early 2020s). The library came from the immunoSEQ multiplex PCR assay. The source is immuneACCESS, and TCRdb retained only in-frame sequences with V and J called. Part of the clones is not carried over; for the studies checked, unresolved V genes explain less than half of this, and the remainder is unexplained. This sample has about 46,000 clones in its table, and more than 70% of those were observed once. The ten most abundant clones make up approximately 9.6% of the sample. Sequencing used peripheral blood. The receptors were sampled from a man aged 50-60 years with active COVID-19.

This chain joins TRBV9 and TRBJ2-2, with 9 bases matching TRBD2. V shed 0 bases, J shed 6 bases, and the junction held 6 bases outside the gene matches. Per the germline V gene, CDR1 is SGDLS and CDR2 is YYNGEE. The CDR3 extends over 16 amino acids. CDR3 loop: CASSVEASGNPGELFF. CDR3 DNA: TGTGCCAGCAGCGTAGAGGCTAGCGGGAATCCCGGGGAGCTGTTTTTT. Full variable domain (outside the CDR3, taken from reference TRBV9 and TRBJ2-2): DSGVTQTPKHLITATGQRVTLRCSPRSGDLSVYWYQQSLDQGLQFLIQYYNGEERAKGNILERFSAQQFPDLHSELNLSSLELGDSALYFCASSVEASGNPGELFFGEGSRLTVL.

Note on this clone: Other DNA sequences in this specimen translate into the identical CDR3. The CDR3 sequence is CASSGGISYNEQFF. CDR3 DNA: TGTGCCAGCTCGGGCGGGATCTCCTACAATGAGCAGTTCTTC. The chain is built from TRBV27 and TRBJ2-1; D may be TRBD2 (6 bases). Trimming took off 8 bases at V and 0 bases at J, with 11 bases between the two ends. The CDR3 has 14 amino acids. Germline V CDR1 and CDR2: MNHEY, SMNVEV (reference sequence).

The CDR3 protein is CASSHRDSSIDQETQYF. DNA of the CDR3: TGTGCCAGCAGTCACCGGGACAGCTCAATCGACCAAGAGACCCAGTACTTC. The chain couples TRBV27 to TRBJ2-5; 7 bases are a match to TRBD1. V was clipped by 5 bases and J by 0 bases; unmatched bases: 12. Germline CDR1 is MNHEY and CDR2 is SMNVEV (reference sequence). The length of the CDR3 is 17 residues.

The count of this clone is one. This chain connects TRBV28 to TRBJ2-1; 9 nucleotides align to TRBD2. The germline V gene has CDR1 MDHEN and CDR2 SYDVKM. The CDR3 sequence is 13 residues long. Unmatched junction bases numbered 8, after V lost 11 bases and J lost 6 bases. The CDR3, as DNA: TGTGCCTGCGGAGGACTAGCGCCCAATGAGCAGTTCTTC. Amino acid sequence: CACGGLAPNEQFF. The full variable domain, its missing parts supplied by reference TRBV28 and TRBJ2-1, is DVKVTQSSRYLVKRTGEKVFLECVQDMDHENMFWYRQDPGLGLRLIYFSYDVKMKEKGDIPEGYSVSREKKERFSLILESASTNQTSMYLCACGGLAPNEQFFGPGTRLTVL.

This clone was detected only once. The chain joins TRBV3-1 (or the pseudogene TRBV3-2) to TRBJ2-7; 16 positions match TRBD2. J lost 3 bases, V lost 5 bases, and 10 bases had no gene match. The CDR3 runs to 18 residues. CDR1 and CDR2 from the germline V gene are LGHDT and YNNKEL (reference sequence). CDR3 nucleotide sequence: TGTGCCAGCAGCGCCAGAACGGGACTAGCGGGAGGGTACTACGAGCAGTACTTC. Translating it yields CASSARTGLAGGYYEQYF.

This chain links TRBV2 with TRBJ2-7, with 8 bases that match TRBD1. Germline V gives CDR1 SNHLY, CDR2 FYNNEI. Trimming cost V 6 bases and J 0 bases; bases outside gene matches: 4. The CDR3 is 14 amino acids. Written as DNA, the CDR3 is TGTGCCAGCAGGGGACAGGTCAGCTCCTACGAGCAGTACTTC. It is translated as CASRGQVSSYEQYF.

The V and J genes are TRBV3-1 (or the pseudogene TRBV3-2) and TRBJ2-3; 9 bases agree with TRBD1. CDR3 length: 16 amino acids. With V trimmed by 4 bases and J by 4 bases, 9 bases remained unmatched. CDR1 and CDR2 from the germline V gene are LGHDT and YNNKEL (reference sequence). This chain's CDR3 is CASSPKGQGAADTQYF. CDR3 sequence (DNA): TGTGCCAGCAGCCCTAAGGGACAGGGTGCGGCAGATACGCAGTATTTT.